The source of this TCR beta chain is a study of T cells in localized non-small cell lung cancer. Study findings and constraints: Uninvolved adjacent lung had more T cell clonality than any other tissue, topping tumor.

As regards this clone: Antigen unknown.

The assay was immunoSEQ multiplex PCR, and TCRdb's table has in-frame clones only and misses some. Of over 45,000 clones in the sample, roughly 90% were seen once. Specimen: peripheral blood, collected before any cancer treatment. The clonotype originates from a man aged 40 to 75 with stage I squamous cell lung carcinoma.

CDR3 bases: TGTGCCAGCAGTTACCTGGAGACCCAGTACTTC. Protein sequence: CASSYLETQYF. The rearrangement joins TRBV6-5 to TRBJ2-5; D gene uncertain. Trimming pared 2 bases from V and 5 bases from J, leaving 3 bases between. Per germline, CDR1 MNHEY and CDR2 SVGAGI. CDR3 size: 11 residues.